This TCR beta chain was observed in a study of cytomegalovirus exposure and HLA in healthy donors. Findings of the study overall: The listing of 150 to 200 TCR beta chains classed them as cytomegalovirus-associated.

When sampled, the donors appeared nominally healthy, though they likely had unrecorded immune exposures. With respect to this clone: Its antigen is currently unknown.

The germline V gene has CDR1 SGHAT and CDR2 FQNNGV. This CDR3 is built from 15 residues. The V gene end was trimmed by 5 bases and the J gene end by 0 bases; junction bases not matched to a gene: 5. Primers: 60 Vbeta forward and 13 Jbeta reverse. Some clones are missing from TCRdb's copy, which holds only in-frame ones; the method was immunoSEQ multiplex PCR. The sample comprises over 200,000 clones, roughly 70% of which are singletons, and 2.6% rests with the top ten. The V gene is TRBV11-2, the J gene TRBJ1-1, with TRBD1 identical over 8 bases. The specimen was PBMCs. This sequence originates from a man aged 40-49 years in good health and CMV-seropositive. CDR3 protein: CASSRQGQMNTEAFF. For the CDR3, the DNA is TGTGCCAGCAGCCGACAGGGGCAAATGAACACTGAAGCTTTCTTT.